This section outlines one TCR beta chain sequence together with its context. Its antigen is as yet unknown. V was pared by 4 bases and J by 3 bases, with 2 bases of the junction left unmatched. The CDR3 covers 13 residues. The germline V gene encodes CDR1 ENHRY and CDR2 SYGVKD. One entry per CDR3 protein, called by TCRdb with MiXCR from the RT-PCR reads. The sample shows about 160,000 distinct CDR3 sequences, roughly a tenth of them seen only once. This specimen comes from a study of response to subunit inactivated influenza vaccine. Study outcomes and limitations: A suggestion made by the authors is that each seasonal influenza vaccination recruits few new T cells.

The J gene is TRBJ1-1, the V gene TRBV10-3; 7 positions agree with TRBD1. The sample in question was non-naive T cells sorted from PBMCs, obtained roughly 47 days after vaccination. The clonotype originates from a man aged 45-65 years who received an inactivated influenza vaccine. The CDR3 spells CAISGDRDTEAFF. For the CDR3, the DNA is TGTGCCATCAGTGGGGACAGAGACACTGAAGCTTTCTTT.